This T cell receptor beta chain was identified during a study of blood T cells in healthy people across ages. Regarding the study as a whole: Naive and antigen-experienced cells could not be conclusively compared, given unsorted PBMCs. Estimates of diversity drawn from one million T cells were considered underestimates.

Trimming removed 2 bases from V and 0 bases from J, with 8 bases in between. The CDR3 is 13 residues long. Per germline, CDR1 DFQATT and CDR2 SNEGSKA (reference sequence). The use of a sample-barcoded 5' primer and a J-beta primer mix characterized a second PCR of about 6 to 12 cycles. A single record per CDR3 protein comes from TCRdb applying MiXCR to the 5' RACE reads. The sample has around 850,000 distinct CDR3 sequences; around 36% are singletons. Ten or more counts support this clonotype. Its antigen remains unidentified. Donation came from healthy Caucasian individuals in Russia who were aged about 6 to 95. Each sample gave at least 6.5 million isolated PBMCs.

Sequencing input: blood. The genes are TRBV20-1 and TRBJ2-7; D is uncertain. The receptor comes from a young man in good health. CDR3 region: CSARPTASYEQYF. The CDR3, as DNA: TGCAGTGCTAGACCTACGGCCTCCTACGAGCAGTACTTC.